This T cell receptor (beta chain) was retrieved from a study of somatic mutations in cytotoxic T cells in rheumatoid arthritis. Study-level findings and limits: The study found CD8+ clonality increased with age in rheumatoid arthritis patients, not healthy controls.

The ends lost 5 bases at V and 3 bases at J; junction bases unmatched: 7. Germline V gene sequence: CDR1 SEHNR, CDR2 FQNEAQ (reference sequence). CDR3 size: 15 residues. This clone was detected only once. Its antigen is unknown. Clones were sequenced by immunoSEQ multiplex PCR, and TCRdb holds only the in-frame ones, with some missing. The sample holds about 25,000 clones, approximately 73% seen once. Sequencing was performed on CD8+ T cells sorted from blood. This receptor was obtained from a woman aged 18-29 years in good health. This chain connects TRBV7-9 to TRBJ2-5, with 9 bases matching TRBD2. Written as DNA, the CDR3 is TGTGCCAGCAGCCCGCCCTTAGCGGGGGAAGAGACCCAGTACTTC. Protein: CASSPPLAGEETQYF.